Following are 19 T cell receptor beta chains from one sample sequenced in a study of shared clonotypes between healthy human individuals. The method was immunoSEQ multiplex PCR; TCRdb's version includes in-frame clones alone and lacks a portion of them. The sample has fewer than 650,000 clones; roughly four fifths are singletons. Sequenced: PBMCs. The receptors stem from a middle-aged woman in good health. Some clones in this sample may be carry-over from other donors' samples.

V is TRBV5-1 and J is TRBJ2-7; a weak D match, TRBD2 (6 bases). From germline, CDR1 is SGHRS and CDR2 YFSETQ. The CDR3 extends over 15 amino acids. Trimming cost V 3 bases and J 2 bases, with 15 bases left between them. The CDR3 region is CASSSSGTSTYEQYF. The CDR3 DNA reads TGCGCCAGCAGCTCCTCCGGGACTTCCACCTACGAGCAGTACTTC.

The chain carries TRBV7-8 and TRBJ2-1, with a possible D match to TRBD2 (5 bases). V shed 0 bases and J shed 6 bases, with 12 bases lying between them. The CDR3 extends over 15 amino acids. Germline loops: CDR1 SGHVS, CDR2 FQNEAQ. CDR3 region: CASSLAGVKGNEQFF. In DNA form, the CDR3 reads TGTGCCAGCAGCTTAGCCGGGGTAAAGGGCAATGAGCAGTTCTTC.

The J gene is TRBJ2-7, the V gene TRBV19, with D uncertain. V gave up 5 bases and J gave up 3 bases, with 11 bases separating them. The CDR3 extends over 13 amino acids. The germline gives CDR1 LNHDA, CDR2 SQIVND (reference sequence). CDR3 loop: CASSPGLFYEQYF. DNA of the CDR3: TGTGCCAGTAGTCCCGGGCTCTTCTACGAGCAGTACTTC.

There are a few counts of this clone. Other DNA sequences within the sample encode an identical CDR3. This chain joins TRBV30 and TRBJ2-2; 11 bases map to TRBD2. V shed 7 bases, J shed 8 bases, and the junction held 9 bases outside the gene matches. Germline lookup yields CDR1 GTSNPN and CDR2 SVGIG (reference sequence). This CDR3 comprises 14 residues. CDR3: CASLRLAGTGELFF. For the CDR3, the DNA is TGTGCCTCCCTCCGACTAGCGGGGACTGGGGAGCTGTTTTTT.

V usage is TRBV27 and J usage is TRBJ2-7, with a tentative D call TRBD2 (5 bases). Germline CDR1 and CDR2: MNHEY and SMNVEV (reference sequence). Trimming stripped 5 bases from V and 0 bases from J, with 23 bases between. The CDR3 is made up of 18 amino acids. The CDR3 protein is CASSPNLIEGRSSYEQYF. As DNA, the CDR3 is TGTGCCAGCAGTCCGAACCTCATTGAGGGTAGGTCCTCCTACGAGCAGTACTTC.

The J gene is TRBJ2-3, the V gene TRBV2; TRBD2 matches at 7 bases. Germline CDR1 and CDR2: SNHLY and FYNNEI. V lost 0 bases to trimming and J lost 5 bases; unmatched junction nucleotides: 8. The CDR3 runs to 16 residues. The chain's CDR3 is CASSEALRGGVDTQYF. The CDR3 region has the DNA TGTGCCAGCAGTGAAGCTTTGCGGGGAGGGGTAGATACGCAGTATTTT.

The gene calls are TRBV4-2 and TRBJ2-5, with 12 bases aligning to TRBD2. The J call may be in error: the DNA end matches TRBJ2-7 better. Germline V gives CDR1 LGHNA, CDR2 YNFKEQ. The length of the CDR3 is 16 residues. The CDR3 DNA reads TGTGCCAGCAGCCACCAACTAGCGGGAGGAAACTACGAGCAGTACTTC. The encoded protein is CASSHQLAGGNYEQYF.

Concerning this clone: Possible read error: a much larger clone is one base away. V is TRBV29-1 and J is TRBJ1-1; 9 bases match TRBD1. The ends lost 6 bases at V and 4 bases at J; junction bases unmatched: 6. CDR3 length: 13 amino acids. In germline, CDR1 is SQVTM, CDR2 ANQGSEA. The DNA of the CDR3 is TGCAGCGTCGACAGGGGGGGTGCCACTGAAGCTTTCTTT. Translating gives CSVDRGGATEAFF.

The CDR3 loop is CASSSVSGPYNEQFF. Written as DNA, the CDR3 is TGTGCCAGTAGTTCGGTCTCGGGACCCTACAATGAGCAGTTCTTC. J is TRBJ2-1 and V is TRBV19; D might be TRBD1 or TRBD2, each matching 5 bases. The CDR3 has 15 amino acids. Germline V gene sequence: CDR1 LNHDA, CDR2 SQIVND (reference sequence). Trimming took off 5 bases at V and 2 bases at J, with 13 bases between the two ends.

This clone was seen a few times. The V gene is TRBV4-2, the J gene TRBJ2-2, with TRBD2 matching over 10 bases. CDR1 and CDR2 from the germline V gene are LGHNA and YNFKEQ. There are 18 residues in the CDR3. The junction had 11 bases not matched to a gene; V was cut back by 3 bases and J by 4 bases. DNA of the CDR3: TGTGCCAGCAGCCATGGAGCTAGCGGGAGTATGGGCACCGGGGAGCTGTTTTTT. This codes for CASSHGASGSMGTGELFF.

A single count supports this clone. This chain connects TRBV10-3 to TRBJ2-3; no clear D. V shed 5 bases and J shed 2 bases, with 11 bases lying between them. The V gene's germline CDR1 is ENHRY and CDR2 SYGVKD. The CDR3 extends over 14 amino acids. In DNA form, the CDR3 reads TGTGCCATCAGTCCCGGGTGGGCCACAGATACGCAGTATTTT. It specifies CAISPGWATDTQYF.

CDR3: CASSPRLGLAGGEQYF. DNA for the CDR3: TGTGCCAGCTCACCGAGGTTGGGACTAGCGGGAGGCGAGCAGTACTTC. V usage is TRBV18 and J usage is TRBJ2-7; TRBD2 matches 15 bases. After removal of 3 bases from V and 6 bases from J, the junction contained 6 bases not matched to a gene. The germline CDR1 and CDR2 sequences are KGHSH and LQKENI. The CDR3 contains 16 residues.

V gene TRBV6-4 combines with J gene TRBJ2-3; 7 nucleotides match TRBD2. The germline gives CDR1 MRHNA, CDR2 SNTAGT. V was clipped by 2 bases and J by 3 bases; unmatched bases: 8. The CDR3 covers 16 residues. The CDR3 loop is CASSDGVGGPTDTQYF. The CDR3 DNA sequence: TGTGCCAGCAGTGACGGGGTGGGAGGGCCGACAGATACGCAGTATTTT.

The CDR3 sequence: CASGVDSDDEQFF. In DNA form, the CDR3 reads TGTGCTAGTGGTGTGGACTCCGACGATGAGCAGTTCTTC. The chain recombines TRBV12-5 with TRBJ2-1; D may be TRBD2 (5 bases). The CDR3 is made up of 13 amino acids. V lost 5 bases to trimming and J lost 8 bases, with 13 bases between them. Germline V gene sequence: CDR1 LGHNT, CDR2 FRNRAP.

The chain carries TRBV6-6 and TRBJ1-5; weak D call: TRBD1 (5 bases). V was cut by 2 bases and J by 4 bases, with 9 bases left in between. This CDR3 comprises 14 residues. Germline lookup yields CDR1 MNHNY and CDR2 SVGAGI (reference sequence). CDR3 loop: CASSYPRDNQPQHF. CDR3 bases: TGTGCCAGCAGTTACCCCAGGGATAATCAGCCCCAGCATTTT.

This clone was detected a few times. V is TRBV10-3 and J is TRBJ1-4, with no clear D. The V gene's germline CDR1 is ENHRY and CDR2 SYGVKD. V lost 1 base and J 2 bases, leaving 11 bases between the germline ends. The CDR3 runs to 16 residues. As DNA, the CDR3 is TGTGCCATCAGTGAGTTTTTTTTAGGTACTAATGAAAAACTGTTTTTT. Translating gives CAISEFFLGTNEKLFF.

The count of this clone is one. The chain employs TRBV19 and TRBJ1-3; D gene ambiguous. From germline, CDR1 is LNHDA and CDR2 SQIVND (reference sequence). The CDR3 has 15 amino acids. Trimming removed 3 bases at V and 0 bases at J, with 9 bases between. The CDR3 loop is CASSMGTLSGNTIYF. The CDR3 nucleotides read TGTGCCAGTAGTATGGGAACACTCTCTGGAAACACCATATATTTT.

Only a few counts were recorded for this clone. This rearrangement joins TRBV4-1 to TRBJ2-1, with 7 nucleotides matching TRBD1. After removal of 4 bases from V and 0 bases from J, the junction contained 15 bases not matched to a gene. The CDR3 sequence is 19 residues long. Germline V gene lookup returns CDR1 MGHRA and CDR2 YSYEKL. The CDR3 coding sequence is TGCGCCAGCAGCCTACCGACTCGACAGGGACGTAGCTCCTACAATGAGCAGTTCTTC. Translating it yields CASSLPTRQGRSSYNEQFF.

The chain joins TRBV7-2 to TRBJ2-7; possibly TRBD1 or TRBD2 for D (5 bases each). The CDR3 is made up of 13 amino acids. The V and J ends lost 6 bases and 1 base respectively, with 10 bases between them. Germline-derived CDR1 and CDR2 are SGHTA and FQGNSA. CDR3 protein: CASSPGGSYEQYF. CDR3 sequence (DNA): TGTGCCAGCAGTCCTGGGGGATCCTACGAGCAGTACTTC.